The sequence of this T cell receptor beta chain was determined in a study of blood T cell repertoires in COVID-19. About the study: The United States, Italy and Spain supplied acute and convalescent COVID-19 samples. The cDNA or gDNA used as material had been derived from T cells, B-cell-depleted T cells, or PBMCs.

Authors' methods: The authors estimated nucleated cell counts from reference gene primer amplification. Repertoires were generated with immunoSEQ multiplex PCR, while TCRdb's copy carries only in-frame clones and drops some. V and J calls and clone size are those listed in that table; D and trimming were worked out from the DNA. The sample records 300,000 to 400,000 clones, approximately 87% being singletons. This clone was observed a handful of times. In Seattle, patients joined the study during active infection and were tracked longitudinally. The sequence was collected from a woman aged 25-40 years with COVID-19, enrolled during active disease. What was sequenced was peripheral blood.

The DNA for the CDR3 is TGTGCCATCAGTATGGATTACCTCTACAGGGGGCCCGGGGACGATGAGCAGTTCTTC. This translates into CAISMDYLYRGPGDDEQFF. The chain carries TRBV10-3 and TRBJ2-1; 9 bases fit TRBD1. Germline-derived CDR1 and CDR2 are ENHRY and SYGVKD. This CDR3 comprises 19 residues. V lost 5 bases to trimming and J lost 8 bases; unmatched junction nucleotides: 22.